The 30 T cell receptor beta chains presented below share a single source sample, sequenced in a study of Ad26.COV2.S vaccination and SARS-CoV-2 variants. The protocol was immunoSEQ multiplex PCR, while the TCRdb copy is restricted to in-frame clones and leaves out a portion. The data show 400,000 or so clones, 80% to 90% seen once. The treatment: 15 to 20 received Ad26.COV2.S at low or high dose, single or two shots; 5 received placebo; per-sample allocation not given. Repertoires come from day 63 after the first vaccine or placebo injection. This specimen consisted of peripheral blood, obtained in a trial of Ad26.COV2.S vaccine versus placebo. The receptor set was obtained from a person between 18 and 65 years old who received the Ad26.COV2.S COVID-19 vaccine or a placebo.

This clone was recorded once. The rearrangement links TRBV18 to TRBJ1-2, with no clear D. The ends were cut back, 2 bases at V and 4 bases at J, with 14 bases in the middle. Germline V gene data show CDR1 as KGHSH and CDR2 as LQKENI. The CDR3 loop spans 15 amino acids. The CDR3: CASSPEVEYGYGYTF. The CDR3 coding sequence is TGTGCCAGCTCACCAGAGGTAGAATACGGCTATGGCTACACCTTC.

The chain links TRBV2 to TRBJ2-7, with D possibly being TRBD1 (5 bases). Deletions cut 4 bases from V and 0 bases from J, with 10 bases between. CDR1 and CDR2 from the germline V gene are SNHLY and FYNNEI. The CDR3 runs 14 residues. CDR3 DNA sequence: TGTGCCAGCAGTGGACAGCTTAACTCCTACGAGCAGTACTTC. It encodes CASSGQLNSYEQYF.

This clone was recorded only once. The chain uses TRBV7-9 and TRBJ2-3; the D gene is possibly TRBD2 (5 bases). V lost 5 bases and J lost 6, with 15 bases in between. Germline V gene data show CDR1 as SEHNR and CDR2 as FQNEAQ (reference sequence). This CDR3 comprises 14 residues. CDR3 coding DNA: TGTGCCAGCAGCCTAACGGACCGCGGGGATACGCAGTATTTT. This codes for CASSLTDRGDTQYF. Complete variable domain (other parts from reference TRBV7-9 and TRBJ2-3): DTGVSQNPRHKITKRGQNVTFRCDPISEHNRLYWYRQTLGQGPEFLTYFQNEAQLEKSRLLSDRFSAERPKGSFSTLEIQRTEQGDSAMYLCASSLTDRGDTQYFGPGTRLTVL.

A word on this clone: The sample carries other DNA sequences with the same CDR3. The rearrangement uses TRBV18 and TRBJ2-1, with D possibly being TRBD2 (6 bases). The CDR3 is 14 residues long. Germline CDR1 reads KGHSH; CDR2 reads LQKENI. The V gene lost 4 bases and the J gene lost 1 base, with 8 bases spanning the gap. CDR3: CASSLGGSYNEQFF. The DNA of the CDR3 is TGTGCCAGCTCACTGGGGGGATCCTACAATGAGCAGTTCTTC.

The gene calls are TRBV11-2 and TRBJ1-6; D not certain. The CDR3 runs to 15 residues. V was trimmed by 0 bases and J by 3 bases, leaving 6 bases between them. CDR1 and CDR2 (germline): SGHAT, FQNNGV. DNA of the CDR3: TGTGCCAGCAGCTTAGATGAAGACTATAATTCACCCCTCCACTTT. It specifies CASSLDEDYNSPLHF. Based on the CDR3 plus reference TRBV11-2 and TRBJ1-6, the full variable domain is EAGVAQSPRYKIIEKRQSVAFWCNPISGHATLYWYQQILGQGPKLLIQFQNNGVVDDSQLPKDRFSAERLKGVDSTLKIQPAKLEDSAVYLCASSLDEDYNSPLHFGNGTRLTVT.

This clone occurred a few times. J is TRBJ1-5 and V is TRBV19; TRBD1 agrees at 9 bases. V lost 9 bases to trimming and J lost 3 bases; unmatched junction nucleotides: 24. This CDR3 has 20 amino acids. Germline V gene data show CDR1 as LNHDA and CDR2 as SQIVND (reference sequence). CDR3 bases: TGTGCCAGCAGTTGGGCCGTGGCCCGTTTTCGGACAGGGGACAATCAGCCCCAGCATTTT. It is translated as CASSWAVARFRTGDNQPQHF.

This chain connects TRBV27 to TRBJ1-2; TRBD1 aligns across 7 bases. Germline lookup yields CDR1 MNHEY and CDR2 SMNVEV (reference sequence). The ends lost 5 bases at V and 2 bases at J; junction bases unmatched: 11. The CDR3 length is 16 residues. Here the CDR3 DNA reads TGTGCCAGCAGTCCCGAGGGCCCAGGGGGGAACTATGGCTACACCTTC. This codes for CASSPEGPGGNYGYTF.

V and J are TRBV6-5 and TRBJ2-1; D gene ambiguous. V gave up 6 bases and J gave up 5 bases, with 17 bases separating them. From germline, CDR1 is MNHEY and CDR2 SVGAGI. The CDR3 contains 15 residues. In DNA form, the CDR3 reads TGTGCCAGCAGCTCTTCGCTACTGACTGACAATGAGCAGTTCTTC. Translated, it gives CASSSSLLTDNEQFF.

The V and J genes are TRBV4-3 and TRBJ1-3, with a possible D match to TRBD1 (5 bases). Per the germline V gene, CDR1 is LGHNA and CDR2 is YSLEER. V gave up 0 bases and J gave up 9 bases, with 15 bases separating them. This CDR3 contains 15 residues. CDR3 protein: CASSQESGRDTTIYF. The CDR3 DNA reads as TGCGCCAGCAGCCAAGAATCAGGGCGAGATACCACCATATATTTT.

The chain combines TRBV4-1 with TRBJ1-1; D unresolved. CDR3 size: 16 residues. V was clipped by 0 bases and J by 4 bases, with 15 bases between them. The germline CDR1 and CDR2 sequences are MGHRA and YSYEKL. CDR3 loop: CASSQDSVGGLTEAFF. The DNA of the CDR3 is TGCGCCAGCAGCCAAGATAGTGTTGGAGGGCTCACTGAAGCTTTCTTT.

The chain carries TRBV27 and TRBJ1-5; TRBD1 is a possible D gene (6 bases). V was cut by 6 bases and J by 1 base, with 22 bases left in between. Germline V gene lookup returns CDR1 MNHEY and CDR2 SMNVEV (reference sequence). CDR3 length equals 18 residues. CDR3 protein: CASSPTGGAGVSNQPQHF. The CDR3 nucleotides read TGTGCCAGCAGCCCGACGGGGGGCGCGGGTGTGAGCAATCAGCCCCAGCATTTT.

This clone is a singleton in its sample. The J gene is TRBJ2-1, the V gene TRBV6-2 or TRBV6-3, with TRBD1 as a possible D gene (6 bases). This CDR3 has 13 amino acids. Germline assignment: CDR1 MNHEY and CDR2 SVGEGT. The V end lost 2 bases, the J end lost 7 bases, and 9 bases lay between the germline ends. For the CDR3, the DNA is TGTGCCAGCAGTTACAACAGGGCAAATGAGCAGTTCTTC. Translated: CASSYNRANEQFF.

CDR3 coding DNA: TGTGCCACCAGTGATTCCCGGACTCCCTCCTACGAGCAGTACTTC. Translating it yields CATSDSRTPSYEQYF. The rearrangement uses TRBV24-1 and TRBJ2-7; D is perhaps TRBD2 (5 bases). V lost 2 bases to trimming and J lost 0 bases, with 10 bases between them. CDR1 is KGHDR, CDR2 SFDVKD, per germline. The CDR3 loop spans 15 amino acids.

This chain links TRBV29-1 with TRBJ2-1; 10 bases line up with TRBD2. CDR3 length equals 12 residues. V was clipped by 2 bases and J by 9 bases; unmatched bases: 1. CDR1 is SQVTM, CDR2 ANQGSEA, per germline. This CDR3 reads CSVERTSGEQFF. The CDR3 region has the DNA TGCAGCGTTGAACGGACTAGCGGTGAGCAGTTCTTC.

This clone is a singleton in its sample. The chain combines TRBV4-1 with TRBJ1-6; unclear D gene. The CDR3 has 16 amino acids. Germline lookup yields CDR1 MGHRA and CDR2 YSYEKL. With 0 bases removed from V and 8 bases from J, the gap between germline ends came to 14 bases. The chain's CDR3 is CASSQDFRREHSPLHF. The CDR3 DNA is TGCGCCAGCAGCCAAGATTTCAGGCGAGAACATTCACCCCTCCACTTT.

This clone has just a few counts. At the DNA level, this CDR3 is encoded by other sequences in the same sample as well. J is TRBJ1-5 and V is TRBV7-9, with 8 positions matching TRBD1. This CDR3 comprises 15 residues. Trimming took 1 base from V and 3 from J; bases not matched to a gene: 2. Germline V gene sequence: CDR1 SEHNR, CDR2 FQNEAQ (reference sequence). CDR3 protein: CASSLGTGLNQPQHF. The CDR3 DNA reads TGTGCCAGCAGCTTAGGGACAGGGCTCAATCAGCCCCAGCATTTT.

This chain links TRBV2 with TRBJ1-1; D gene uncertain. The CDR3 extends over 13 amino acids. Germline V lookup: CDR1 SNHLY, CDR2 FYNNEI. Trimming stripped 8 bases from V and 0 bases from J, with 10 bases between. The CDR3 DNA sequence: TGTGCCAGCCGACGGGAGATGAACACTGAAGCTTTCTTT. It translates to CASRREMNTEAFF.

The genes are TRBV7-6 and TRBJ1-3; 7 bases are shared with TRBD1. The germline CDR1 and CDR2 sequences are SGHVS and FNYEAQ. Losses at the gene ends were 5 bases for V and 1 base for J; bases not matched to a gene: 2. This CDR3 is 14 amino acids long. CDR3: CASSPQGSGNTIYF. The CDR3 DNA sequence: TGTGCCAGCAGCCCACAGGGGTCTGGAAACACCATATATTTT.

The chain uses TRBV18 and TRBJ2-2; 7 positions match TRBD1. The V gene's germline CDR1 is KGHSH and CDR2 LQKENI. The CDR3 sequence is 16 residues long. With 3 bases clipped from V and 5 bases from J, the junction kept 9 bases outside the gene matches. CDR3 amino acids: CASSPYTGDGTGELFF. The CDR3 DNA reads TGTGCCAGCTCACCCTACACAGGGGACGGGACCGGGGAGCTGTTTTTT.

This clone was picked up a small number of times. The V call is TRBV7-9, the J call TRBJ1-1; D is possibly TRBD1 (5 bases). This CDR3 comprises 13 residues. Trimming cost V 2 bases and J 6 bases, with 10 bases left between them. Germline lookup yields CDR1 SEHNR and CDR2 FQNEAQ (reference sequence). The CDR3 sequence: CASSLNRGSEAFF. CDR3 nucleotide sequence: TGTGCCAGCAGCTTAAATCGGGGCTCTGAAGCTTTCTTT.

The chain joins TRBV27 to TRBJ1-4, with D possibly TRBD1 on 6 matching bases. Trimming left V 1 base short and J 7 bases short, with 16 bases between. The CDR3 sequence is 16 residues long. Germline V lookup: CDR1 MNHEY, CDR2 SMNVEV (reference sequence). The CDR3 reads CASSLLGRQESEKLFF. In DNA form, the CDR3 reads TGTGCCAGCAGTTTATTAGGTCGACAGGAGAGTGAAAAACTGTTTTTT.

The chain is built from TRBV30 and TRBJ1-6; 9 bases agree with TRBD1. The V segment lost 3 bases and the J segment 3 bases; nucleotides outside the gene matches: 6. CDR3 length: 16 residues. CDR1 and CDR2 from the germline V gene are GTSNPN and SVGIG (reference sequence). CDR3 bases: TGTGCCTGGAGCCATGGGACAGGGAACTATAATTCACCCCTCCACTTT. Its translation: CAWSHGTGNYNSPLHF.

The V call is TRBV21-1, the J call TRBJ1-1; the table's D call, TRBD1, has no DNA check behind it. TRBV21-1 is given as a pseudogene. CDR3 length equals 15 residues. In DNA, the CDR3 is TGTGCCAGCAGCGGGTGGGCAGGGGTGAACACTGAAGCTTTCTTT. Its translation is CASSGWAGVNTEAFF.

This clone was found a few times. The V call is TRBV27, the J call TRBJ1-6; no firm D call. Between the trimmed V and J ends, which lost 0 bases and 7 bases, there was a span of 10 bases. This CDR3 is 15 amino acids long. The germline V gene has CDR1 MNHEY and CDR2 SMNVEV (reference sequence). The chain's CDR3 is CASSLSAAANSPLHF. The DNA for the CDR3 is TGTGCCAGCAGTTTATCCGCAGCCGCCAATTCACCCCTCCACTTT.

V usage is TRBV7-9 and J usage is TRBJ1-2; 8 bases align to TRBD1. V trimming: 0 bases; J trimming: 3 bases; junction bases outside the gene matches: 3. Germline V gene lookup returns CDR1 SEHNR and CDR2 FQNEAQ (reference sequence). The CDR3 extends over 15 amino acids. CDR3: CASSLAQGAYYGYTF. The CDR3 nucleotides are TGTGCCAGCAGCTTAGCGCAGGGGGCTTACTATGGCTACACCTTC.

The V gene is TRBV5-1, the J gene TRBJ1-3, with a tentative D call TRBD1 (5 bases). The CDR3 is made up of 15 amino acids. The V and J ends lost 0 bases and 1 base respectively, with 8 bases between them. Germline V CDR1 and CDR2: SGHRS, YFSETQ. CDR3 protein: CASSLAGQSGNTIYF. The CDR3 nucleotides are TGCGCCAGCAGCTTGGCCGGACAATCTGGAAACACCATATATTTT.

The V and J genes are TRBV28 and TRBJ1-3; TRBD1 is a possible D gene (5 bases). The CDR3 totals 12 residues. The V and J ends lost 8 bases and 3 bases respectively, with 8 bases between them. Germline values: CDR1 MDHEN, CDR2 SYDVKM. The CDR3 protein is CASGTFGNTIYF. CDR3 sequence (DNA): TGTGCCAGCGGGACGTTTGGAAACACCATATATTTT. The full variable domain, rest sourced from reference TRBV28 and TRBJ1-3, is DVKVTQSSRYLVKRTGEKVFLECVQDMDHENMFWYRQDPGLGLRLIYFSYDVKMKEKGDIPEGYSVSREKKERFSLILESASTNQTSMYLCASGTFGNTIYFGEGSWLTVV.

The rearrangement joins TRBV14 to TRBJ1-2, with 7 bases identical to TRBD1. This CDR3 contains 15 residues. Trimming at V came to 4 bases and at J to 2 bases, leaving 7 bases not matched to a gene. CDR1 is SGHDN, CDR2 FVKESK, per germline. The CDR3 DNA sequence: TGTGCCAGCAGCCCGCGGACAGGATACAACTATGGCTACACCTTC. It specifies CASSPRTGYNYGYTF.

The chain has TRBV3-1 (or the pseudogene TRBV3-2) and TRBJ2-7; no clear D gene. The CDR3 has 12 residues. CDR1 is LGHDT and CDR2 is YNNKEL in the germline V gene (reference sequence). V lost 3 bases, J lost 3 bases, and 6 bases lay in between. This CDR3 is CASSQSRYEQYF. The CDR3 region has the DNA TGTGCCAGCAGCCAGTCCCGCTACGAGCAGTACTTC.

V gene TRBV6-2 or TRBV6-3 combines with J gene TRBJ2-1; 11 bases fit TRBD2. Germline V gene sequence: CDR1 MNHEY, CDR2 SVGEGT. CDR3 length: 18 amino acids. J lost 7 bases, V lost 2 bases, and 13 bases had no gene match. CDR3 DNA: TGTGCCAGCAGTTACCTAAATCGTGTTAGCGGGGGGGCAAATGAGCAGTTCTTC. Protein sequence: CASSYLNRVSGGANEQFF.